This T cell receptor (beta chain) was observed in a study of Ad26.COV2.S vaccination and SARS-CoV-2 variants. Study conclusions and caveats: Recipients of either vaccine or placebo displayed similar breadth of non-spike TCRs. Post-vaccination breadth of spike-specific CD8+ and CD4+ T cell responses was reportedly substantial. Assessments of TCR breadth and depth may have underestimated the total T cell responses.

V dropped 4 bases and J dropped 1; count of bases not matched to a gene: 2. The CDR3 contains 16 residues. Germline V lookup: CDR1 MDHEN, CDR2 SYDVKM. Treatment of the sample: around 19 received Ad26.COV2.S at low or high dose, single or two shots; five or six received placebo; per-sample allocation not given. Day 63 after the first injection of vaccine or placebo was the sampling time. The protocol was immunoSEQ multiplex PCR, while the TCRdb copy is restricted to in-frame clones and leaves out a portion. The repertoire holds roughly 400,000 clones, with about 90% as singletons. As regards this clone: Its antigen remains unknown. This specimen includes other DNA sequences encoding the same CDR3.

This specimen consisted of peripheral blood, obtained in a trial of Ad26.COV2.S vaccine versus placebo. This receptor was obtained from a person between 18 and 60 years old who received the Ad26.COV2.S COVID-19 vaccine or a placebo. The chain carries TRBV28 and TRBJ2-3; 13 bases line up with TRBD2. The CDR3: CASSSGLAGGTDTQYF. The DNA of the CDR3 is TGTGCCAGCAGTTCCGGACTAGCGGGAGGCACAGATACGCAGTATTTT.